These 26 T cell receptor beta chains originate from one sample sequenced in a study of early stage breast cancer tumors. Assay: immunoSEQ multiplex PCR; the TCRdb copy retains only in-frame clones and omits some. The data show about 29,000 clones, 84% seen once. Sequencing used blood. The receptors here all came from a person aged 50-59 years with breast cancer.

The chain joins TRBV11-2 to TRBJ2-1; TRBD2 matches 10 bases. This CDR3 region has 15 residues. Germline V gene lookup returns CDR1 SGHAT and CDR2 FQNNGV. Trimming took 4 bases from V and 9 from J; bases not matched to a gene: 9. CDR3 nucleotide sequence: TGTGCCAGCAGCTCCAAGCGGGAGGGTACCGGTGAGCAGTTCTTC. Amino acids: CASSSKREGTGEQFF.

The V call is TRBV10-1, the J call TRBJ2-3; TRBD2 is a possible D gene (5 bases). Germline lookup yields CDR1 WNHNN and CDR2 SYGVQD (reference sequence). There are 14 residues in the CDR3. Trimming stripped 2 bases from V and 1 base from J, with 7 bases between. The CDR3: CASSEEGGTDTQYF. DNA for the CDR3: TGCGCCAGCAGTGAGGAGGGAGGCACAGATACGCAGTATTTT.

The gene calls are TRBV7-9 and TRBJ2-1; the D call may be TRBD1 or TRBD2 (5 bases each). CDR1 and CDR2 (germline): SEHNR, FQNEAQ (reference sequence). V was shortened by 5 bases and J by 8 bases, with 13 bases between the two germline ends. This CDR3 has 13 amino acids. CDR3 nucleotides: TGTGCCAGCAGCCAAGGGGCGGGCGATGAGCAGTTCTTC. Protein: CASSQGAGDEQFF. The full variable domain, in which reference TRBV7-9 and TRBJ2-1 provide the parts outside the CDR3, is DTGVSQNPRHKITKRGQNVTFRCDPISEHNRLYWYRQTLGQGPEFLTYFQNEAQLEKSRLLSDRFSAERPKGSFSTLEIQRTEQGDSAMYLCASSQGAGDEQFFGPGTRLTVL.

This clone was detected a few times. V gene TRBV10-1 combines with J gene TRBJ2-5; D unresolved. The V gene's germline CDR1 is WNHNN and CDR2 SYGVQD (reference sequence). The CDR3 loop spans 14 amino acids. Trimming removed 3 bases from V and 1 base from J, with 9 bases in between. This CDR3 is CASSETQTQETQYF. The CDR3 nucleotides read TGCGCCAGCAGTGAAACACAGACCCAAGAGACCCAGTACTTC.

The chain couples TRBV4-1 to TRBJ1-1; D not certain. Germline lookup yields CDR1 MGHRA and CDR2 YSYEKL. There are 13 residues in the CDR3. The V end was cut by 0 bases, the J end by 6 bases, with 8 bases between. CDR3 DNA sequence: TGCGCCAGCAGCCAAGATCCCTGGGCTGAAGCTTTCTTT. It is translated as CASSQDPWAEAFF.

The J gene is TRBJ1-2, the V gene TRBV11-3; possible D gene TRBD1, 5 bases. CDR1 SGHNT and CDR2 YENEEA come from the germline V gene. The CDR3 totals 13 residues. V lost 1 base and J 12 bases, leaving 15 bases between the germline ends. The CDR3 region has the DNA TGTGCCAGCAGCTTAGGATCCCGGGACGGTCACACCTTC. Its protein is CASSLGSRDGHTF. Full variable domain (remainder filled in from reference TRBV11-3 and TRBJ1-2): EAGVVQSPRYKIIEKKQPVAFWCNPISGHNTLYWYLQNLGQGPELLIRYENEEAVDDSQLPKDRFSAERLKGVDSTLKIQPAELGDSAVYLCASSLGSRDGHTFGSGTRLTVV.

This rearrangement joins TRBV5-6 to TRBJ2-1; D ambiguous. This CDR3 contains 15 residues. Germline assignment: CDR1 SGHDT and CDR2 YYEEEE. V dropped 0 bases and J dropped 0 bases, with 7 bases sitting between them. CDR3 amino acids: CASSLGHSSYNEQFF. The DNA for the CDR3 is TGTGCCAGCAGCTTGGGACATAGCTCCTACAATGAGCAGTTCTTC.

The CDR3 loop is CASSPSPFISNEQFF. CDR3 sequence (DNA): TGTGCCAGCAGCCCCAGCCCGTTCATATCTAATGAGCAGTTCTTC. The chain joins TRBV9 to TRBJ2-1; D gene uncertain. The germline V gene has CDR1 SGDLS and CDR2 YYNGEE. The V end was cut by 4 bases, the J end by 7 bases, with 18 bases between. The CDR3 consists of 15 residues.

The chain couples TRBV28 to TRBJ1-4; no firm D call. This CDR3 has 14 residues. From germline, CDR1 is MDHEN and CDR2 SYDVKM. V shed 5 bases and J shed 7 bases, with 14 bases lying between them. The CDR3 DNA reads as TGTGCCAGCAGTCTTACATCGTCAAGTGAAAAACTGTTTTTT. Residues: CASSLTSSSEKLFF. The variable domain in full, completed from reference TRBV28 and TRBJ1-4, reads DVKVTQSSRYLVKRTGEKVFLECVQDMDHENMFWYRQDPGLGLRLIYFSYDVKMKEKGDIPEGYSVSREKKERFSLILESASTNQTSMYLCASSLTSSSEKLFFGSGTQLSVL.

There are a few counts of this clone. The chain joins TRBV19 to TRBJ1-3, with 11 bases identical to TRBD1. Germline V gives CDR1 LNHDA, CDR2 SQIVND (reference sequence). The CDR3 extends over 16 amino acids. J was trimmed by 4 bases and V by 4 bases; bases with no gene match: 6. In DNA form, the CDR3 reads TGTGCCAGTAGTACCGGACAGGGGGCATCCGGAAACACCATATATTTT. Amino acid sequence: CASSTGQGASGNTIYF.

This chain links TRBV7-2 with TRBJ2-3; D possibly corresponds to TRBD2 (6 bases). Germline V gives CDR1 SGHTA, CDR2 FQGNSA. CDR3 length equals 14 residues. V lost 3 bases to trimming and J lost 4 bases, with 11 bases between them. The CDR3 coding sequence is TGTGCCAGCAGCTTGCGTGGCGGGGCAGATACGCAGTATTTT. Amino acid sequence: CASSLRGGADTQYF. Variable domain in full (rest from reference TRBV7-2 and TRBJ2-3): GAGVSQSPSNKVTEKGKDVELRCDPISGHTALYWYRQSLGQGLEFLIYFQGNSAPDKSGLPSDRFSAERTGGSVSTLTIQRTQQEDSAVYLCASSLRGGADTQYFGPGTRLTVL.

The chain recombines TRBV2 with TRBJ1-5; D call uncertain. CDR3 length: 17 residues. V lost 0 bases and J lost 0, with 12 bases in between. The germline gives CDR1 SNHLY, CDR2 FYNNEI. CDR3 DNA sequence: TGTGCCAGCAGTGAAGCGCTTCAGCAGACTAGCAATCAGCCCCAGCATTTT. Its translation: CASSEALQQTSNQPQHF.

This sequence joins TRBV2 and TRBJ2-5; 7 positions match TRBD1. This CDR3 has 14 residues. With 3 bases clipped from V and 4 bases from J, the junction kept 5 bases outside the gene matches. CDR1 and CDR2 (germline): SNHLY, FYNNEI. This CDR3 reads CASSEHRGTETQYF. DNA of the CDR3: TGTGCCAGCAGTGAGCACAGGGGAACAGAGACCCAGTACTTC.

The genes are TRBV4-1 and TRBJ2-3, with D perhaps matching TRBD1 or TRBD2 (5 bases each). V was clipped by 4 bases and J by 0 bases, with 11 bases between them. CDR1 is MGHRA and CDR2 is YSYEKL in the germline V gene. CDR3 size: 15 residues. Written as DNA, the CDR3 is TGCGCCAGCAGCCTACGGGACCCTAGCACAGATACGCAGTATTTT. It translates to CASSLRDPSTDTQYF.

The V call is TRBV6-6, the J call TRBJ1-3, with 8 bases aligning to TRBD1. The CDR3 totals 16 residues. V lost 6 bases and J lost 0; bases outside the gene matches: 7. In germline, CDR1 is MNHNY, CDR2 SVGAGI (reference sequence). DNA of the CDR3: TGTGCCAGCAGACCAACAGGGGGGGACTCTGGAAACACCATATATTTT. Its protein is CASRPTGGDSGNTIYF.

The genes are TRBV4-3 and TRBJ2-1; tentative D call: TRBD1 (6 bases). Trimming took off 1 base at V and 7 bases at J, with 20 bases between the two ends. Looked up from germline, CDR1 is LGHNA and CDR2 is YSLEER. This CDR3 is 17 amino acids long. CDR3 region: CASSQGAGATYNNEQFF. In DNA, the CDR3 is TGCGCCAGCAGCCAAGGCGCAGGGGCTACCTACAATAATGAGCAGTTCTTC.

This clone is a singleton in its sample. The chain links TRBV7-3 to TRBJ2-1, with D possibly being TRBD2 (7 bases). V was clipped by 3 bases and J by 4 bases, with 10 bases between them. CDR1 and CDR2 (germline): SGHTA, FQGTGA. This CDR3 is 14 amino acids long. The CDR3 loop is CASSFGGAYNEQFF. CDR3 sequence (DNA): TGTGCCAGCAGCTTTGGGGGGGCGTACAATGAGCAGTTCTTC.

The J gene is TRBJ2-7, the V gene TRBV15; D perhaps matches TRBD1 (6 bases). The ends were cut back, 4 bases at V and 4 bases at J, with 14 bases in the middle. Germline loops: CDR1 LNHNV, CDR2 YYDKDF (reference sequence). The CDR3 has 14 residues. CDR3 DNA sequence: TGTGCCACCAGCATCTCCCAGCAGGGGTACGAGCAGTACTTC. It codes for CATSISQQGYEQYF.

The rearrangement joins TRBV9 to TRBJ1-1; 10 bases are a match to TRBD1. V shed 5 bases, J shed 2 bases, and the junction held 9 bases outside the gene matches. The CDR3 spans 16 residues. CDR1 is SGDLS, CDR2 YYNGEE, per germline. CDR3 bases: TGTGCCAGCAGTCCCGGGACAGGGGTCTTAAACACTGAAGCTTTCTTT. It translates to CASSPGTGVLNTEAFF.

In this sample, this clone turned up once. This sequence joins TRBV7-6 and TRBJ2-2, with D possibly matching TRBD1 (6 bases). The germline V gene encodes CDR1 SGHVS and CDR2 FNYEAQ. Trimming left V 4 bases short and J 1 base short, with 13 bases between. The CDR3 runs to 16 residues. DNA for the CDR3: TGTGCCAGCAGCTCCCGAGGGGGTCAGAACACCGGGGAGCTGTTTTTT. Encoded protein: CASSSRGGQNTGELFF.

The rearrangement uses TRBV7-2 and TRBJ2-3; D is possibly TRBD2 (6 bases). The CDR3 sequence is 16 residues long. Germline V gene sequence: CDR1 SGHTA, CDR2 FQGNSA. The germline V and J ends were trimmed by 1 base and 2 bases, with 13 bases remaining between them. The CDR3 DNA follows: TGTGCCAGCAGCTTAGGTTTACTAGCAACCACAGATACGCAGTATTTT. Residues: CASSLGLLATTDTQYF. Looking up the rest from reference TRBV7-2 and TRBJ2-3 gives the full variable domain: GAGVSQSPSNKVTEKGKDVELRCDPISGHTALYWYRQSLGQGLEFLIYFQGNSAPDKSGLPSDRFSAERTGGSVSTLTIQRTQQEDSAVYLCASSLGLLATTDTQYFGPGTRLTVL.

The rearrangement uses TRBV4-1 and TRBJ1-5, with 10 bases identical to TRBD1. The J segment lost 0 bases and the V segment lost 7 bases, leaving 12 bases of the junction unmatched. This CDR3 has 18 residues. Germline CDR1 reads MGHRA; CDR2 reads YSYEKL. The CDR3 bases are TGCGCCAGCACCAGACAGGGGGCTGACACAAATAGCAATCAGCCCCAGCATTTT. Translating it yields CASTRQGADTNSNQPQHF.

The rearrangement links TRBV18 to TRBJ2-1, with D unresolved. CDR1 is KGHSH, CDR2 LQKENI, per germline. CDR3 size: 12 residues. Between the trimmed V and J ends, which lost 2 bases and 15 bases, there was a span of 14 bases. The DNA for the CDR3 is TGTGCCAGCTCACCAGAGACCCTGCATGCGTTCTTC. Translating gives CASSPETLHAFF.

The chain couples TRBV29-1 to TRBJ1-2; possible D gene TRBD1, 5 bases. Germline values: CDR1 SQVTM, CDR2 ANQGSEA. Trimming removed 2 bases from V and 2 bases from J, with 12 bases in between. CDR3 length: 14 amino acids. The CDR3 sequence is CSVEKGDLNYGYTF. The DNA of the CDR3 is TGCAGCGTTGAAAAAGGGGACTTAAACTATGGCTACACCTTC.

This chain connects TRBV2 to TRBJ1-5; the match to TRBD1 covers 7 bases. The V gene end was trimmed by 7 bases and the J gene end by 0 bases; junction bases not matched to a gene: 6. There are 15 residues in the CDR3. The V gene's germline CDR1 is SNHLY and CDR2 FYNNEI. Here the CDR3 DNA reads TGTGCCAGCACGGGGACAGCCTATAGCAATCAGCCCCAGCATTTT. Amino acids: CASTGTAYSNQPQHF.

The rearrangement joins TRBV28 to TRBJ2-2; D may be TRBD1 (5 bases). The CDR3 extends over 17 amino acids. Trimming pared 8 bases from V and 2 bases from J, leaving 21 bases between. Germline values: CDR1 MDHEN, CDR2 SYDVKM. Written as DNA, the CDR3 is TGTGCCAGCTTTTACAACTCTCAGGGTCTCAACACCGGGGAGCTGTTTTTT. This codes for CASFYNSQGLNTGELFF. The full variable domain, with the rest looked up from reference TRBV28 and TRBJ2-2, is DVKVTQSSRYLVKRTGEKVFLECVQDMDHENMFWYRQDPGLGLRLIYFSYDVKMKEKGDIPEGYSVSREKKERFSLILESASTNQTSMYLCASFYNSQGLNTGELFFGEGSRLTVL.